Listed here are 13 T cell receptor beta chains from one sample, sequenced in a study of cytotoxic CD8 clonotypes in ibrutinib-treated CLL (dated by TCRdb to the early 2020s). The sample's time point label is to be understood as: approximately twelve months on ibrutinib. The library was generated by the immunoSEQ multiplex PCR assay. TCRdb obtained this table from immuneACCESS and retained in-frame rearrangements with V and J assigned. These tables miss some clones; where compared with another copy, unresolved V genes account for less than half of the shortfall, and the remainder is unexplained. The sample has just over 200,000 clones on record, about three quarters of them singletons. About 6.4% of the sample is held by the ten biggest clonotypes. The sequencing used PBMCs, collected after 12 months of ibrutinib treatment. These receptors were obtained from a human donor with chronic lymphocytic leukemia.

CDR3 nucleotide sequence: TGTGCCAGCGGAGACAGCGGGAGCTCCTACGAGCAGTACTTC. It yields the protein CASGDSGSSYEQYF. The rearrangement joins TRBV27 to TRBJ2-7; 8 bases align to TRBD2. This CDR3 has 14 amino acids. After removal of 8 bases from V and 0 bases from J, the junction contained 6 bases not matched to a gene. From germline, CDR1 is MNHEY and CDR2 SMNVEV (reference sequence).

This sequence joins TRBV11-2 and TRBJ2-4; 8 bases agree with TRBD2. J lost 0 bases, V lost 4 bases, and 14 bases had no gene match. The CDR3 totals 19 residues. From germline, CDR1 is SGHAT and CDR2 FQNNGV. CDR3: CASSSERGMQQLAKNIQYF. CDR3 nucleotides: TGTGCCAGCAGCTCAGAGCGGGGGATGCAGCAGTTAGCCAAAAACATTCAGTACTTC.

The chain has TRBV27 and TRBJ2-3; D remains ambiguous. Trimming shortened V by 3 bases and J by 4 bases, and 8 bases separated the two germline ends. The CDR3 extends over 13 amino acids. The V gene's germline CDR1 is MNHEY and CDR2 SMNVEV (reference sequence). As DNA, the CDR3 is TGTGCCAGCAGTTTGAAGCGAGCAGATACGCAGTATTTT. Translation gives CASSLKRADTQYF.

This chain joins TRBV5-1 and TRBJ1-5, with D uncertain. In germline, CDR1 is SGHRS, CDR2 YFSETQ. This CDR3 is 15 amino acids long. V dropped 0 bases and J dropped 4 bases, with 11 bases sitting between them. CDR3 nucleotide sequence: TGCGCCAGCAGCTTGGTGCCAGCCTCTAATCAGCCCCAGCATTTT. Residues: CASSLVPASNQPQHF.

This clone has more than one count but fewer than ten. The chain joins TRBV6-5 to TRBJ1-4, with 9 bases lining up with TRBD1. Trimming cost V 2 bases and J 8 bases; bases outside gene matches: 3. The length of the CDR3 is 14 residues. Germline CDR1 and CDR2: MNHEY and SVGAGI. The CDR3 protein is CASSYGTGYEKLFF. Written as DNA, the CDR3 is TGTGCCAGCAGTTACGGGACAGGGTACGAAAAACTGTTTTTT.

The chain combines TRBV5-1 with TRBJ1-5; possible D gene TRBD1, 6 bases. The V end lost 0 bases, the J end lost 4 bases, and 11 bases lay between the germline ends. Germline CDR1 is SGHRS and CDR2 is YFSETQ. The CDR3 consists of 15 residues. DNA for the CDR3: TGCGCCAGCAGCTTGGCAGGGGAGATAAATCAGCCCCAGCATTTT. Amino acids: CASSLAGEINQPQHF.

This rearrangement joins TRBV27 to TRBJ2-3, with no clear D. The CDR3 is made up of 13 amino acids. Germline CDR1 reads MNHEY; CDR2 reads SMNVEV (reference sequence). With 0 bases removed from V and 6 bases from J, the gap between germline ends came to 7 bases. CDR3 protein: CASSLSIYDTQYF. CDR3 coding DNA: TGTGCCAGCAGTTTATCAATCTACGATACGCAGTATTTT.

The V gene is TRBV27, the J gene TRBJ1-5; D call uncertain. This CDR3 spans 14 amino acids. Trimming removed 2 bases at V and 2 bases at J, with 7 bases between. Germline V gene data show CDR1 as MNHEY and CDR2 as SMNVEV (reference sequence). The CDR3 protein is CASSLVGGNQPQHF. CDR3 DNA: TGTGCCAGCAGTTTAGTTGGGGGCAATCAGCCCCAGCATTTT.

This clone occurred a few times. The gene calls are TRBV4-2 and TRBJ2-4, with a possible D match to TRBD2 (6 bases). The CDR3 is 14 amino acids. With 6 bases removed from V and 4 bases from J, the gap between germline ends came to 13 bases. Germline CDR1 reads LGHNA; CDR2 reads YNFKEQ. CDR3 nucleotide sequence: TGTGCCAGCAGTGGGGGAGGATCGAAAAACATTCAGTACTTC. Its protein is CASSGGGSKNIQYF.

This chain uses TRBV11-2 with TRBJ2-3; TRBD2 aligns across 7 bases. The CDR3 is 15 residues long. J was trimmed by 5 bases and V by 0 bases; bases with no gene match: 5. Germline CDR1 reads SGHAT; CDR2 reads FQNNGV. CDR3 loop: CASSLDRTSKDTQYF. The CDR3 region has the DNA TGTGCCAGCAGCTTAGATCGGACTAGTAAAGATACGCAGTATTTT.

V usage is TRBV6-1 and J usage is TRBJ2-7; TRBD2 might be the D (6 bases). The length of the CDR3 is 13 residues. The germline gives CDR1 MNHNS, CDR2 SASEGT. Trimming pared 0 bases from V and 4 bases from J, leaving 7 bases between. The CDR3 DNA is TGTGCCAGCAGTGAAGCGCGGGGTTACGAGCAGTACTTC. It translates to CASSEARGYEQYF.

The V and J genes are TRBV6-6 and TRBJ2-7; 7 bases are shared with TRBD2. The trim removed 6 bases at V and 1 base at J, leaving 12 bases unmatched. The CDR3 runs to 16 residues. Per the germline V gene, CDR1 is MNHNY and CDR2 is SVGAGI (reference sequence). The CDR3 DNA reads TGTGCCAGCAGCCATAGAATGGGAGGGTCTTCCTACGAGCAGTACTTC. This translates into CASSHRMGGSSYEQYF.

The rearrangement uses TRBV11-2 and TRBJ1-4; 8 bases match TRBD1. Unmatched junction bases numbered 5, after V lost 3 bases and J lost 5 bases. The CDR3 length is 15 residues. Germline CDR1 reads SGHAT; CDR2 reads FQNNGV. The CDR3 coding sequence is TGTGCCAGCAGCTTCGACGACAGGGGAAATGAAAAACTGTTTTTT. Protein: CASSFDDRGNEKLFF.